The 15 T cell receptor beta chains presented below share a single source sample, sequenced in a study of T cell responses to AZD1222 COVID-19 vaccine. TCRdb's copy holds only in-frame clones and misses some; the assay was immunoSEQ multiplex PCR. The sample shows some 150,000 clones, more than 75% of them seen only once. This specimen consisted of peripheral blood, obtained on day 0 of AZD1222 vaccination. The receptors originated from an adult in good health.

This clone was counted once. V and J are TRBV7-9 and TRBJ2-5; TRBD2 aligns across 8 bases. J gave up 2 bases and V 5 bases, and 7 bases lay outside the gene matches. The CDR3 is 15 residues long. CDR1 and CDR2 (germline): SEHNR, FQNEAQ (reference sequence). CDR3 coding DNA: TGTGCCAGCAGCACCTCGGCGGGGGGTCAAGAGACCCAGTACTTC. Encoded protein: CASSTSAGGQETQYF.

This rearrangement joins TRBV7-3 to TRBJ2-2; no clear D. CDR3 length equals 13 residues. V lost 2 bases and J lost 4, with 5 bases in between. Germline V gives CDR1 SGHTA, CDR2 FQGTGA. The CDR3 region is CASSLPVTGELFF. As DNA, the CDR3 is TGTGCCAGCAGCTTACCGGTCACCGGGGAGCTGTTTTTT.

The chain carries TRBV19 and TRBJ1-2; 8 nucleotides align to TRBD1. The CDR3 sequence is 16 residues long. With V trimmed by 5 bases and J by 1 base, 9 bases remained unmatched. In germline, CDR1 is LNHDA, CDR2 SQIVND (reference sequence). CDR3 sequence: CASSHKDRVINYGYTF. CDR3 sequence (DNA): TGTGCCAGTAGTCACAAGGACAGGGTAATTAACTATGGCTACACCTTC. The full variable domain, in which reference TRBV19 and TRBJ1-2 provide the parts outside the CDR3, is DGGITQSPKYLFRKEGQNVTLSCEQNLNHDAMYWYRQDPGQGLRLIYYSQIVNDFQKGDIAEGYSVSREKKESFPLTVTSAQKNPTAFYLCASSHKDRVINYGYTFGSGTRLTVV.

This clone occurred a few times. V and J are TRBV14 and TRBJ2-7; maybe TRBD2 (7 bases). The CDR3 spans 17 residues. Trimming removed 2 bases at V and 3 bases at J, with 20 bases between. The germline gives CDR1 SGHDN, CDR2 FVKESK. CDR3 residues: CASSQWGGLKTNYEQYF. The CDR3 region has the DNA TGTGCCAGCAGCCAATGGGGGGGCCTAAAAACTAACTACGAGCAGTACTTC.

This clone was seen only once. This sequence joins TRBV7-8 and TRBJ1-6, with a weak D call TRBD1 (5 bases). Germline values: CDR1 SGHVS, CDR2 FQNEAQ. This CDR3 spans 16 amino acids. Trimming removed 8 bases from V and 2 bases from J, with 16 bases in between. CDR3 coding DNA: TGTGCCAGCTCTCCCAGGGCCGGCGCCTATAATTCACCCCTCCACTTT. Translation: CASSPRAGAYNSPLHF. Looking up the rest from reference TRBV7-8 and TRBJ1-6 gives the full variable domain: GAGVSQSPRYKVAKRGQDVALRCDPISGHVSLFWYQQALGQGPEFLTYFQNEAQLDKSGLPSDRFFAERPEGSVSTLKIQRTQQEDSAVYLCASSPRAGAYNSPLHFGNGTRLTVT.

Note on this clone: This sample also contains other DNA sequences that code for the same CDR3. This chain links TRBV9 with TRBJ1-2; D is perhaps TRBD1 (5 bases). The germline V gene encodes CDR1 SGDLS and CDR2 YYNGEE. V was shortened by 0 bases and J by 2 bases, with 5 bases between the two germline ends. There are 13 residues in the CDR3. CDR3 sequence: CASSVDRNYGYTF. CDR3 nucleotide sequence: TGTGCCAGCAGCGTAGACAGGAACTATGGCTACACCTTC.

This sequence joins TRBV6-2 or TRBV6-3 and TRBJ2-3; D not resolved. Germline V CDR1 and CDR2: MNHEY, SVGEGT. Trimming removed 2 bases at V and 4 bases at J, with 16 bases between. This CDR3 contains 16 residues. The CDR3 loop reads CASSYPPIGRPDTQYF. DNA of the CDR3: TGTGCCAGCAGTTACCCGCCGATTGGCCGGCCAGATACGCAGTATTTT.

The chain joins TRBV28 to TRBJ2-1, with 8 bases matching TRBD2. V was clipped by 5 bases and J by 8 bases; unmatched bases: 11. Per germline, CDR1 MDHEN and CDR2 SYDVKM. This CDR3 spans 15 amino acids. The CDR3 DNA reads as TGTGCCAGCAGTCCCCGGACTAGCACGGAGGATGAGCAGTTCTTC. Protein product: CASSPRTSTEDEQFF. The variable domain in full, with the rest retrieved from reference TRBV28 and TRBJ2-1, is DVKVTQSSRYLVKRTGEKVFLECVQDMDHENMFWYRQDPGLGLRLIYFSYDVKMKEKGDIPEGYSVSREKKERFSLILESASTNQTSMYLCASSPRTSTEDEQFFGPGTRLTVL.

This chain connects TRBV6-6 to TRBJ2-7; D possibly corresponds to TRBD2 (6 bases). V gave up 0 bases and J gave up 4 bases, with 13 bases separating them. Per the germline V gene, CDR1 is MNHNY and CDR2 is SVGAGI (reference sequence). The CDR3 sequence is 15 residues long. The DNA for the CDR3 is TGTGCCAGCAGTTACTCTCCCGGGAGTGGGTACGAGCAGTACTTC. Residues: CASSYSPGSGYEQYF.

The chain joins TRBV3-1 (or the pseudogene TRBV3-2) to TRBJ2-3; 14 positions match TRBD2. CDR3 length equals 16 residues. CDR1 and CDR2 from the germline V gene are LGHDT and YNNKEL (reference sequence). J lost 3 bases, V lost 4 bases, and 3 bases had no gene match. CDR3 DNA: TGTGCCAGCAGCCTGGGACTAGCGGGAGCGACAGATACGCAGTATTTT. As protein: CASSLGLAGATDTQYF.

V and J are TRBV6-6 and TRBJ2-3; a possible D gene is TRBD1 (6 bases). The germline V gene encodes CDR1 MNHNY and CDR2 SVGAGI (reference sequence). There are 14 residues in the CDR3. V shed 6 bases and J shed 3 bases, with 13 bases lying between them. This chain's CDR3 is CASSSGAITDTQYF. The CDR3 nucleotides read TGTGCCAGCAGCTCAGGGGCGATTACAGATACGCAGTATTTT.

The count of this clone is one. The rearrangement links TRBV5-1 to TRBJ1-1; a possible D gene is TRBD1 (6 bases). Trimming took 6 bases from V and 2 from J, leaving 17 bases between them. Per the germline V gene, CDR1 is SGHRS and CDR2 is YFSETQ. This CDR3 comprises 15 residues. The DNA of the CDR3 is TGCGCCAGCATGTGGGGGCTGTCTCCAAACACTGAAGCTTTCTTT. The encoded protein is CASMWGLSPNTEAFF.

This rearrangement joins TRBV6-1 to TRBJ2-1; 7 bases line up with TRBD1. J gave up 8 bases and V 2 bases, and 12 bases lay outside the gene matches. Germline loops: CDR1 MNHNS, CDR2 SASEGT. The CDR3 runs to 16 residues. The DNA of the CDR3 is TGTGCCAGCAGTGAACGTTCCGGGACAGAGGGGTATGAGCAGTTCTTC. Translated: CASSERSGTEGYEQFF.

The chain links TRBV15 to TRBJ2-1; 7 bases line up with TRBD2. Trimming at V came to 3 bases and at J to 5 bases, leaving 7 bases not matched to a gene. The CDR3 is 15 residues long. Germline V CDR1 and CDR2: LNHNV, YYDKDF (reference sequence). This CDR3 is CATSSPGLHNNEQFF. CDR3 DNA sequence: TGTGCCACCAGCAGCCCGGGACTACATAACAATGAGCAGTTCTTC.

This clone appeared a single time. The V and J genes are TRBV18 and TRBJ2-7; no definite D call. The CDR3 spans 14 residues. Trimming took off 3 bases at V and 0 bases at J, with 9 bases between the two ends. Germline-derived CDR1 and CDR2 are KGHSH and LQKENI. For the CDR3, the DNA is TGTGCCAGCTCACCGCAAAAAAGCTCCTACGAGCAGTACTTC. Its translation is CASSPQKSSYEQYF.